This T cell receptor (beta chain) is from a study of PD-1 blockade in classical Hodgkin lymphoma. As for the study in general: On a schedule of every 2 weeks, patients received nivolumab 3 mg/kg intravenously.

Comment on this clone: Antigen: not known.

Notes on the study in general: Baseline diversity was lower in partial responders and progressors than complete responders. Later analyses included only patients treated at least 1 year post-ASCT.

Every one of the patients relapsed after autologous stem cell transplantation (brentuximab vedotin exposure was variable). Responses achieved at best were complete response, partial response or progressive disease. Germline lookup yields CDR1 SEHNR and CDR2 FQNEAQ (reference sequence). This CDR3 contains 16 residues. Germline trimming cut 4 bases from V and 9 bases from J; bases unmatched to any gene: 9. Clones were sequenced by immunoSEQ multiplex PCR, and TCRdb holds only the in-frame ones, with some missing. Found here are about 19,000 clones, 75% to 85% of them singletons; the top ten hold over 15%.

The source of this sequence is a human donor with classical Hodgkin lymphoma. Sequences were derived from peripheral blood mononuclear cells (PBMCs), sampled before the second cycle of nivolumab. This sequence joins TRBV7-9 and TRBJ2-1; 13 bases fit TRBD2. The CDR3 is CASSYRTSGRAGEQFF. The CDR3 DNA follows: TGTGCCAGCAGCTACCGTACTAGCGGGAGGGCGGGTGAGCAGTTCTTC.